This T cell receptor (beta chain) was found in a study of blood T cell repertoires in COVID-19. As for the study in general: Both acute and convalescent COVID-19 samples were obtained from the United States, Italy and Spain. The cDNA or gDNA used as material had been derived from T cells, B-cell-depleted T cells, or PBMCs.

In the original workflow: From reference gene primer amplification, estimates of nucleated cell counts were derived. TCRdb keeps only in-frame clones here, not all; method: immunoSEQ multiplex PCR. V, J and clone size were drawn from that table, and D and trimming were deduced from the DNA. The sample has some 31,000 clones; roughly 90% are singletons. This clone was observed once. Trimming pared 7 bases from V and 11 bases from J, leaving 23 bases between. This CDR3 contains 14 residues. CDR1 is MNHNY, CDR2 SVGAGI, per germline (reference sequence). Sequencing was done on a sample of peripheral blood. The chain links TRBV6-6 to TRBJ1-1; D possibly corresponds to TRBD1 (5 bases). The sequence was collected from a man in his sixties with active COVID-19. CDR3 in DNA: TGTGCCAGCACCTCACCGGGGGGGGGACGTGAGGCTTTCTTT. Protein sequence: CASTSPGGGREAFF.